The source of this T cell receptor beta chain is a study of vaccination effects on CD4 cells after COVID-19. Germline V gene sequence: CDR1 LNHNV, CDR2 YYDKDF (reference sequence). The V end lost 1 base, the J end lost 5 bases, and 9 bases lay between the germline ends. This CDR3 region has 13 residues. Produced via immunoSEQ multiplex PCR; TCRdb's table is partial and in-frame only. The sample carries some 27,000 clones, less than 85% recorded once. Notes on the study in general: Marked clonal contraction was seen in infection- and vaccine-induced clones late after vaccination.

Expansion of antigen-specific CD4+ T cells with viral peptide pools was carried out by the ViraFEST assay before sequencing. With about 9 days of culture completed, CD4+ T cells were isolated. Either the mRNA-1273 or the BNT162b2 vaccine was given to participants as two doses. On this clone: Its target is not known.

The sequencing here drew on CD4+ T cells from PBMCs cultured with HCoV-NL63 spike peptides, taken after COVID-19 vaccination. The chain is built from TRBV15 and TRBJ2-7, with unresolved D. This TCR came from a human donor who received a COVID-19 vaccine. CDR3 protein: CATSRGKRDEQYF. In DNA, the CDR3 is TGTGCCACCAGCAGAGGGAAACGGGACGAGCAGTACTTC.